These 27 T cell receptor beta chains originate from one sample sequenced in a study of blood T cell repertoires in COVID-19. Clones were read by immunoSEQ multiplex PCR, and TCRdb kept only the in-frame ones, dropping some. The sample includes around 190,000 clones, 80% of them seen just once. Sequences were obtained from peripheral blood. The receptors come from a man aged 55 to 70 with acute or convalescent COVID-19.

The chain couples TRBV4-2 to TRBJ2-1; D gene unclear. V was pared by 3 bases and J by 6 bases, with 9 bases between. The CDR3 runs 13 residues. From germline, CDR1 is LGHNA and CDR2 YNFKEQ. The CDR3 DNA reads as TGTGCCAGCAGCCACGAGCGTTTCAATGAGCAGTTCTTC. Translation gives CASSHERFNEQFF.

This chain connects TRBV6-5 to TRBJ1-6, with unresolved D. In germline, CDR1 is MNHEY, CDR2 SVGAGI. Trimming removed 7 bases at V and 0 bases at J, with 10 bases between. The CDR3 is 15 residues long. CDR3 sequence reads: CASKPESSYNSPLHF. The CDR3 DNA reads TGTGCCAGCAAACCGGAGAGCTCCTATAATTCACCCCTCCACTTT.

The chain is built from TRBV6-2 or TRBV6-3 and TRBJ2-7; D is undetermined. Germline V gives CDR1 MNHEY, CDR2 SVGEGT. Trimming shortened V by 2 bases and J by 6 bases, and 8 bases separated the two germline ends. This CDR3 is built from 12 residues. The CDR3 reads CASSYPPSEQYF. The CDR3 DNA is TGTGCCAGCAGTTACCCTCCCTCCGAGCAGTACTTC.

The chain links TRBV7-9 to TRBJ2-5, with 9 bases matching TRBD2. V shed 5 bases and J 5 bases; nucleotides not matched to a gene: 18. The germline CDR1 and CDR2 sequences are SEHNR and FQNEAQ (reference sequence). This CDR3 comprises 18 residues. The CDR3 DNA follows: TGTGCCAGCAGCCCGAGCGGGAGGCACCCCCCTTGTCGCGAGACCCAGTACTTC. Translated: CASSPSGRHPPCRETQYF.

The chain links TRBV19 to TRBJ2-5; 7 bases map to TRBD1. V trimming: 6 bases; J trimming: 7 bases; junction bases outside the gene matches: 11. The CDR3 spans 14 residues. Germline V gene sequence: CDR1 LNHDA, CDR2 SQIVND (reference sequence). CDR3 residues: CASSPDRSGGTQYF. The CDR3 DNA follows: TGTGCCAGTAGCCCGGACAGGTCCGGCGGGACCCAGTACTTC.

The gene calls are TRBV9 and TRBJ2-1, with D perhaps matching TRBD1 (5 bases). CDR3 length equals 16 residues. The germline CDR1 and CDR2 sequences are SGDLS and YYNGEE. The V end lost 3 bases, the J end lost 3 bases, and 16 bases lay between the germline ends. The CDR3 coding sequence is TGTGCCAGCAGCGCCCCAGGGTTTTTGAGCTACAATGAGCAGTTCTTC. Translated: CASSAPGFLSYNEQFF.

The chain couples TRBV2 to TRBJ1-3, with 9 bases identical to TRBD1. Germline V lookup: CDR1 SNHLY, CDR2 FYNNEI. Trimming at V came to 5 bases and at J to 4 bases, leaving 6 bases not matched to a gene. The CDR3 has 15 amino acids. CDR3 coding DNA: TGTGCCAGCAGTATGGACAGGGGCCCAGGAAACACCATATATTTT. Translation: CASSMDRGPGNTIYF.

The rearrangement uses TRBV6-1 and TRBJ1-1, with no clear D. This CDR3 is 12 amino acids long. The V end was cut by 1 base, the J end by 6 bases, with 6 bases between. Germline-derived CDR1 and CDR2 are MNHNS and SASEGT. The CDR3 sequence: CASSEVRAEAFF. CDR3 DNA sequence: TGTGCCAGCAGTGAAGTGAGGGCTGAAGCTTTCTTT.

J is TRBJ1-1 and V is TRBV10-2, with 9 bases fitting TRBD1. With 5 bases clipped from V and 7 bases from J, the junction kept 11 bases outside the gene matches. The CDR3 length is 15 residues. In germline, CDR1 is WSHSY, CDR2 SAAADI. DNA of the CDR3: TGCGCCAGCAGTCCTCCGGACAGGGGAGAGTTTGAAGCTTTCTTT. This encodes CASSPPDRGEFEAFF.

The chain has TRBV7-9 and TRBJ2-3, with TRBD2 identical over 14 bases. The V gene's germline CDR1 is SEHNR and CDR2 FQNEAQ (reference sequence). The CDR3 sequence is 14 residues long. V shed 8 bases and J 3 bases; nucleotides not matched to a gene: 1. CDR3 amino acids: CASGLAGGTDTQYF. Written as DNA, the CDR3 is TGTGCCAGCGGACTAGCGGGGGGAACAGATACGCAGTATTTT. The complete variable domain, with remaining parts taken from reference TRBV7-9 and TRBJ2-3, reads DTGVSQNPRHKITKRGQNVTFRCDPISEHNRLYWYRQTLGQGPEFLTYFQNEAQLEKSRLLSDRFSAERPKGSFSTLEIQRTEQGDSAMYLCASGLAGGTDTQYFGPGTRLTVL.

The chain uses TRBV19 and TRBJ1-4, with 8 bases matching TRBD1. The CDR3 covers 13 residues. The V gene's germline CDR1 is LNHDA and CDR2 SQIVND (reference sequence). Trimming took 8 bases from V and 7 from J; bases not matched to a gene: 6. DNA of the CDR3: TGTGCCAGTGATGACAGGGGTGGTGAAAAACTGTTTTTT. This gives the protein CASDDRGGEKLFF. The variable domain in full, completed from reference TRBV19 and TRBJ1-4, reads DGGITQSPKYLFRKEGQNVTLSCEQNLNHDAMYWYRQDPGQGLRLIYYSQIVNDFQKGDIAEGYSVSREKKESFPLTVTSAQKNPTAFYLCASDDRGGEKLFFGSGTQLSVL.

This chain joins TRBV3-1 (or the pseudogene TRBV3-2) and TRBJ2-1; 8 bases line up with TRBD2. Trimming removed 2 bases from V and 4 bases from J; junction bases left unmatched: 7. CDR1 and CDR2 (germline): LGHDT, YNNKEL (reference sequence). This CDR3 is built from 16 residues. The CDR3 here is CASSQPTTSGYNEQFF. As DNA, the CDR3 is TGTGCCAGCAGCCAACCCACCACTAGCGGTTACAATGAGCAGTTCTTC.

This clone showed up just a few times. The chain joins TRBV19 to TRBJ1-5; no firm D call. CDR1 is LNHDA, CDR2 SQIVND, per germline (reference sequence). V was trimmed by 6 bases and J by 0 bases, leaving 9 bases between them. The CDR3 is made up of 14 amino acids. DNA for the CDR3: TGTGCCAGTAGGGGCAGCTATAGCAATCAGCCCCAGCATTTT. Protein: CASRGSYSNQPQHF.

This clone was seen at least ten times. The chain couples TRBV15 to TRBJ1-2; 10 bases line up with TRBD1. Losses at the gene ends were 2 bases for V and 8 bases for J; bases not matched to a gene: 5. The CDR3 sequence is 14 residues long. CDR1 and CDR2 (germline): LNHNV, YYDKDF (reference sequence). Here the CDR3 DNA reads TGTGCCACCAGCAGAAACGGACAGGGGGGAGGCTACACCTTC. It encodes CATSRNGQGGGYTF. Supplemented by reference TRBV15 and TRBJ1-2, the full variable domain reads DAMVIQNPRYQVTQFGKPVTLSCSQTLNHNVMYWYQQKSSQAPKLLFHYYDKDFNNEADTPDNFQSRRPNTSFCFLDIRSPGLGDTAMYLCATSRNGQGGGYTFGSGTRLTVV.

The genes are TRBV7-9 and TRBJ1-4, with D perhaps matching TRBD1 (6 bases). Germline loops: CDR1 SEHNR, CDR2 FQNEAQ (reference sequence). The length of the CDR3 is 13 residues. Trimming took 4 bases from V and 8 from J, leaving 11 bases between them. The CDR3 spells CASSSRQDEKLFF. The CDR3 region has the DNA TGTGCCAGCAGCTCTCGACAGGACGAAAAACTGTTTTTT.

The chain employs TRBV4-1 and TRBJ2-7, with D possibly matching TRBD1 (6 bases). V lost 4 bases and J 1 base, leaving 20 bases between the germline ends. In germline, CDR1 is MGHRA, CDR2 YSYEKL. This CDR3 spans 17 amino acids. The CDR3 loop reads CASSLYTGTLSSYEQYF. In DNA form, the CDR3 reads TGCGCCAGCAGCCTTTACACCGGGACATTATCGTCCTACGAGCAGTACTTC.

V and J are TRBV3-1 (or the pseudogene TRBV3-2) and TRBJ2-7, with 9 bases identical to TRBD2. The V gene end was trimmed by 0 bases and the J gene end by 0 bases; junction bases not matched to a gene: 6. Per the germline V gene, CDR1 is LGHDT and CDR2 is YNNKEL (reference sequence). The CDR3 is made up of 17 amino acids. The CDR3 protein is CASSQDPGTSYSYEQYF. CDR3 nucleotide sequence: TGTGCCAGCAGCCAAGACCCCGGGACTAGCTACTCCTACGAGCAGTACTTC.

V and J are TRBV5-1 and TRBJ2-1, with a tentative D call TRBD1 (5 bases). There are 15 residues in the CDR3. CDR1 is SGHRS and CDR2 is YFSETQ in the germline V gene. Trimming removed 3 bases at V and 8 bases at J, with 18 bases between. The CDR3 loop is CASSWMTRQGDEQFF. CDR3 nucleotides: TGCGCCAGCAGCTGGATGACGCGGCAAGGGGATGAGCAGTTCTTC. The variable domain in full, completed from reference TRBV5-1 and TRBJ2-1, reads KAGVTQTPRYLIKTRGQQVTLSCSPISGHRSVSWYQQTPGQGLQFLFEYFSETQRNKGNFPGRFSGRQFSNSRSEMNVSTLELGDSALYLCASSWMTRQGDEQFFGPGTRLTVL.

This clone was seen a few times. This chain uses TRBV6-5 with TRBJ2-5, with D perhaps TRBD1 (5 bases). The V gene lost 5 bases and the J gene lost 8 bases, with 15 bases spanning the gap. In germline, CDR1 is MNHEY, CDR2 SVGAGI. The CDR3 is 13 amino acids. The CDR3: CASSRTSRLTQYF. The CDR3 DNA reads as TGTGCCAGCAGTCGGACATCACGCCTAACCCAGTACTTC.

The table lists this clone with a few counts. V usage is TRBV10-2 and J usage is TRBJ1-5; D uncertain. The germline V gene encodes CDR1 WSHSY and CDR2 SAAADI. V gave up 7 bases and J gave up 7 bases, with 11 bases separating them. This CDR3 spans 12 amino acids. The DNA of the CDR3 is TGCGCCAGCACCAAGAGAGGGCAGCCCCAGCATTTT. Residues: CASTKRGQPQHF.

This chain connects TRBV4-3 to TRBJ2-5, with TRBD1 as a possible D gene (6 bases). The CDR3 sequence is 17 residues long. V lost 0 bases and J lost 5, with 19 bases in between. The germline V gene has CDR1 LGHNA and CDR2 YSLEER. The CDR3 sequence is CASSQDWGSGQGETQYF. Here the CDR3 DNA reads TGCGCCAGCAGCCAAGATTGGGGGTCCGGGCAGGGGGAGACCCAGTACTTC.

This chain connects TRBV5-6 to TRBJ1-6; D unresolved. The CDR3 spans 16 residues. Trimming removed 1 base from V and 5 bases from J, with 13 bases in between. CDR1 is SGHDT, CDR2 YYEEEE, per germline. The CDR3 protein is CASSLIPTANNSPLHF. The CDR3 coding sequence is TGTGCCAGCAGCTTGATCCCCACAGCCAATAATTCACCCCTCCACTTT.

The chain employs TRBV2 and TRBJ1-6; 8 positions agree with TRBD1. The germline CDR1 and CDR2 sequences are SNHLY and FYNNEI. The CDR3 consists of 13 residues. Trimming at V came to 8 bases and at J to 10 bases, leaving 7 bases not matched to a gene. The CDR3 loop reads CASHDRGQSPLHF. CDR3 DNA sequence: TGTGCCAGCCACGACAGGGGCCAATCACCCCTCCACTTT.

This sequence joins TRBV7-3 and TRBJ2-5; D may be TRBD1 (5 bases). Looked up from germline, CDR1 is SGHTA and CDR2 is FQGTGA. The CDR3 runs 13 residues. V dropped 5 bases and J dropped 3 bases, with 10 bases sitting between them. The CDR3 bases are TGTGCCAGCAGCCTCCTGACAGAAGAGACCCAGTACTTC. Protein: CASSLLTEETQYF.

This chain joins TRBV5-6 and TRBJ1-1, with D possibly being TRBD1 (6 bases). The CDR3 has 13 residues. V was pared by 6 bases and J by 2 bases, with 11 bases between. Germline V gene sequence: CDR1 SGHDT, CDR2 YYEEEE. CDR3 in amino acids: CASTRGGNTEAFF. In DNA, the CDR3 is TGTGCCAGCACAAGGGGGGGAAACACTGAAGCTTTCTTT.

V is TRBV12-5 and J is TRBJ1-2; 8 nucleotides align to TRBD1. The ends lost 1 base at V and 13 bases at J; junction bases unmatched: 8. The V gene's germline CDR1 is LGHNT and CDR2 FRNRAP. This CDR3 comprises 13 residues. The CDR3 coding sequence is TGTGCTAGTGGTTTGGGTGTCCAGGGGGCCGGCACCTTC. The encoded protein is CASGLGVQGAGTF. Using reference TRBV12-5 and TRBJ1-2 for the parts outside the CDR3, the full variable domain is DARVTQTPRHKVTEMGQEVTMRCQPILGHNTVFWYRQTMMQGLELLAYFRNRAPLDDSGMPKDRFSAEMPDATLATLKIQPSEPRDSAVYFCASGLGVQGAGTFGSGTRLTVV.

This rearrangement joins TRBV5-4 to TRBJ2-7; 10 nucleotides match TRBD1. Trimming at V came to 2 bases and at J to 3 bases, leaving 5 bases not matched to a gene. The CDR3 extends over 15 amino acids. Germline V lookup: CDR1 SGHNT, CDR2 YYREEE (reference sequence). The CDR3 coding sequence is TGTGCCAGCAGCTTTGGGACAGGGGAGATCTACGAGCAGTACTTC. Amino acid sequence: CASSFGTGEIYEQYF.